This TCR beta chain was recovered during a study of vaccination effects on CD4 cells after COVID-19. Regarding this clone: Its antigen is undetermined.

TCRdb's copy holds only in-frame clones and misses some; the assay was immunoSEQ multiplex PCR. The sample includes 14,000 or so clones, nearly 80% of them seen just once. Germline-derived CDR1 and CDR2 are SNHLY and FYNNEI. Deletions cut 3 bases from V and 3 bases from J, with 12 bases between. The length of the CDR3 is 14 residues. Expansion of antigen-specific CD4+ T cells with viral peptide pools was carried out by the ViraFEST assay before sequencing. Cultured cells yielded isolated CD4+ T cells after 10 to 11 days. The person had a PCR-confirmed SARS-CoV-2 infection during March to December 2020. Either the mRNA-1273 or the BNT162b2 vaccine was given to participants as two doses. With around 10 ug/ml peptides and 7.5 to 10 IU/ml IL-2, some 2 million PBMC per well were cultured. On days 3 and 7, fresh IL-2 medium replaced half the medium.

Sequenced material: CD4+ T cells from PBMCs cultured with HCoV-NL63 spike peptides, taken after COVID-19 vaccination. The TCR originated in a human donor who had a prior SARS-CoV-2 infection. V is TRBV2 and J is TRBJ2-7, with D possibly matching TRBD2 (6 bases). CDR3 loop: CASSDRGGFYEQYF. The CDR3 DNA follows: TGTGCCAGCAGTGATAGGGGAGGATTCTACGAGCAGTACTTC.